A single sample is the source of the 20 T cell receptor beta chains below, sequenced in a study of shared clonotypes between healthy human individuals. Sequenced by immunoSEQ multiplex PCR; TCRdb stores in-frame clones only, minus some. The table lists some 690,000 clones, about nine tenths of them singletons. Sequenced: memory CD8+ T cells from PBMCs. Subset given: CD45RO+ cells pooled with CCR7-negative TemRA cells. The receptor source for this set is a young man in good health. Some clones in this sample may be carry-over from other donors' samples.

With respect to this clone: Within the sample, other DNA sequences also encode this same CDR3. The chain is built from TRBV19 and TRBJ2-7; D possibly corresponds to TRBD1 (5 bases). The V gene lost 2 bases and the J gene lost 1 base, with 6 bases spanning the gap. There are 13 residues in the CDR3. Germline assignment: CDR1 LNHDA and CDR2 SQIVND (reference sequence). CDR3 DNA sequence: TGTGCCAGTAGTATACAGGGTTCCTACGAGCAGTACTTC. Amino acids: CASSIQGSYEQYF.

The genes are TRBV6-1 and TRBJ2-3; 8 bases match TRBD1. Germline CDR1 MNHNS, CDR2 SASEGT. The CDR3 covers 15 residues. J lost 1 base, V lost 2 bases, and 2 bases had no gene match. The CDR3 nucleotides read TGTGCCAGCAGTGAATTGACAGGGGGCACAGATACGCAGTATTTT. It yields the protein CASSELTGGTDTQYF.

The chain couples TRBV9 to TRBJ2-1, with D possibly TRBD2 on 5 matching bases. V lost 4 bases and J 0 bases, leaving 20 bases between the germline ends. Germline V gene lookup returns CDR1 SGDLS and CDR2 YYNGEE. The CDR3 contains 18 residues. CDR3 region: CASSLFFSLAPSYNEQFF. CDR3 bases: TGTGCCAGCAGCTTATTTTTCTCGTTAGCGCCCTCCTACAATGAGCAGTTCTTC. The variable domain in full, with the rest retrieved from reference TRBV9 and TRBJ2-1, is DSGVTQTPKHLITATGQRVTLRCSPRSGDLSVYWYQQSLDQGLQFLIQYYNGEERAKGNILERFSAQQFPDLHSELNLSSLELGDSALYFCASSLFFSLAPSYNEQFFGPGTRLTVL.

The chain employs TRBV5-1 and TRBJ2-7, with D possibly TRBD1 on 6 matching bases. Trimming took off 3 bases at V and 0 bases at J, with 22 bases between the two ends. The V gene's germline CDR1 is SGHRS and CDR2 YFSETQ. The CDR3 has 18 residues. The CDR3 DNA sequence: TGCGCCAGCAGCTCTGCTCCCTTTAACAGGGCAAGCTCCTACGAGCAGTACTTC. Its translation is CASSSAPFNRASSYEQYF.

The chain combines TRBV13 with TRBJ2-7, with D tentatively TRBD1 (5 bases). V lost 4 bases to trimming and J lost 0 bases, with 13 bases between them. Germline CDR1 and CDR2: PRHDT and FYEKMQ (reference sequence). The CDR3 totals 15 residues. CDR3 bases: TGTGCCAGCAGCTCCCCCTCCCAGGGCTCCTACGAGCAGTACTTC. Translating it yields CASSSPSQGSYEQYF.

This chain links TRBV28 with TRBJ2-3, with 10 bases that match TRBD2. Germline CDR1 reads MDHEN; CDR2 reads SYDVKM. V shed 5 bases and J 0 bases; nucleotides not matched to a gene: 8. The CDR3 consists of 17 residues. The CDR3, as DNA: TGTGCCAGCAGTCCATTAACACTAGCGGGAAGCACAGATACGCAGTATTTT. Its translation is CASSPLTLAGSTDTQYF.

The genes are TRBV5-1 and TRBJ2-7; no firm D call. The CDR3 length is 14 residues. V was pared by 4 bases and J by 1 base, with 12 bases between. Germline CDR1 reads SGHRS; CDR2 reads YFSETQ. The chain's CDR3 is CASSPAGPSYEQYF. The CDR3, as DNA: TGCGCCAGCAGCCCGGCCGGGCCGTCCTACGAGCAGTACTTC. The full variable domain, its missing parts supplied by reference TRBV5-1 and TRBJ2-7, is KAGVTQTPRYLIKTRGQQVTLSCSPISGHRSVSWYQQTPGQGLQFLFEYFSETQRNKGNFPGRFSGRQFSNSRSEMNVSTLELGDSALYLCASSPAGPSYEQYFGPGTRLTVT.

This clone showed up just a few times. V and J are TRBV21-1 and TRBJ2-5. TRBV21-1 is recorded as a pseudogene. The CDR3 runs 17 residues. The CDR3 region has the DNA TGTGCCAGCAGCAAAGTACAAAATAGGGCTCGAAGTGAGACCCAGTACTTC. As protein: CASSKVQNRARSETQYF.

For the CDR3, the DNA is TGTGCCTGGAGTGACCGGGACACTTGGGGAGAAAAACTGTTTTTT. Residues: CAWSDRDTWGEKLFF. The chain employs TRBV30 and TRBJ1-4; possibly TRBD1 for D (6 bases). The CDR3 covers 15 residues. V was trimmed by 1 base and J by 8 bases, leaving 17 bases between them. The germline gives CDR1 GTSNPN, CDR2 SVGIG (reference sequence).

This clone was seen more than once but under ten times. The chain joins TRBV27 to TRBJ1-3; 7 bases fit TRBD1. The CDR3 has 18 residues. After removal of 4 bases from V and 1 base from J, the junction contained 13 bases not matched to a gene. Germline CDR1 is MNHEY and CDR2 is SMNVEV (reference sequence). This CDR3 is CASSSPDRQGRSGNTIYF. The CDR3 region has the DNA TGTGCCAGCAGTTCCCCAGATCGACAGGGAAGGTCTGGAAACACCATATATTTT.

This chain joins TRBV4-3 and TRBJ1-1; D not certain. The CDR3 spans 15 residues. Germline CDR1 LGHNA, CDR2 YSLEER. The ends were cut back, 0 bases at V and 1 base at J, with 9 bases in the middle. CDR3 in DNA: TGCGCCAGCAGCCAAGATTTCGGTAGGAACACTGAAGCTTTCTTT. Translating gives CASSQDFGRNTEAFF.

J is TRBJ2-7 and V is TRBV4-1; 8 bases are a match to TRBD1. With V trimmed by 0 bases and J by 6 bases, 7 bases remained unmatched. The CDR3 spans 15 residues. The germline CDR1 and CDR2 sequences are MGHRA and YSYEKL. The CDR3 loop reads CASSQDGTGWTEQYF. The CDR3 DNA sequence: TGCGCCAGCAGCCAAGACGGGACAGGCTGGACCGAGCAGTACTTC.

The chain employs TRBV5-1 and TRBJ1-5, with 9 bases lining up with TRBD1. Trimming at V came to 4 bases and at J to 7 bases, leaving 6 bases not matched to a gene. The CDR3 totals 14 residues. Germline V gene data show CDR1 as SGHRS and CDR2 as YFSETQ. Here the CDR3 DNA reads TGCGCCAGCAGCGCGGGACAGGGTGGACAGCCCCAGCATTTT. Its translation: CASSAGQGGQPQHF.

The rearrangement links TRBV7-2 to TRBJ2-7; D gene unclear. Trimming stripped 5 bases from V and 4 bases from J, with 12 bases between. The CDR3 covers 13 residues. Per germline, CDR1 SGHTA and CDR2 FQGNSA. The CDR3 protein is CASSPNTHYEQYF. As DNA, the CDR3 is TGTGCCAGCAGCCCTAACACACATTACGAGCAGTACTTC.

The chain is built from TRBV30 and TRBJ2-7; no firm D call. V was shortened by 4 bases and J by 7 bases, with 14 bases between the two germline ends. This CDR3 is built from 12 residues. Germline V CDR1 and CDR2: GTSNPN, SVGIG (reference sequence). The CDR3 DNA is TGTGCCTGGATCCATTCCTCCCGGGAGCAGTACTTC. Its protein product is CAWIHSSREQYF.

This clone was counted a single time. The rearrangement links TRBV5-6 to TRBJ2-7; TRBD2 matches at 8 bases. Germline CDR1 reads SGHDT; CDR2 reads YYEEEE. The V gene end was trimmed by 0 bases and the J gene end by 1 base; junction bases not matched to a gene: 9. The CDR3 sequence is 17 residues long. The chain's CDR3 is CASSLGSAASGSYEQYF. The CDR3 DNA follows: TGTGCCAGCAGCTTGGGGTCCGCGGCTAGCGGGTCCTACGAGCAGTACTTC.

The rearrangement joins TRBV30 to TRBJ1-5, with 8 bases fitting TRBD1. Trimming took 0 bases from V and 7 from J; bases not matched to a gene: 2. The CDR3 spans 13 residues. The germline CDR1 and CDR2 sequences are GTSNPN and SVGIG (reference sequence). For the CDR3, the DNA is TGTGCCTGGAGTGTGGACAGGGAGCAGCCCCAGCATTTT. Translated, it gives CAWSVDREQPQHF.

The V gene is TRBV6-5, the J gene TRBJ1-2, with TRBD1 as a possible D gene (5 bases). V dropped 6 bases and J dropped 8 bases, with 16 bases sitting between them. This CDR3 region has 13 residues. Germline loops: CDR1 MNHEY, CDR2 SVGAGI. DNA of the CDR3: TGTGCCAGCAGGCTCCCGGGGACTCGGGGCTACACCTTC. It codes for CASRLPGTRGYTF.

The V gene is TRBV29-1, the J gene TRBJ1-2, with D unresolved. V was shortened by 5 bases and J by 4 bases, with 26 bases between the two germline ends. Germline CDR1 and CDR2: SQVTM and ANQGSEA. The CDR3 runs to 17 residues. For the CDR3, the DNA is TGCAGCGTTCTACGGGCAGACCGTACGCGACCTAGCTATGGCTACACCTTC. As protein: CSVLRADRTRPSYGYTF.

The genes are TRBV9 and TRBJ2-4, with D hard to call. Germline assignment: CDR1 SGDLS and CDR2 YYNGEE. This CDR3 is built from 15 residues. V lost 0 bases and J lost 8, with 15 bases in between. The CDR3 bases are TGTGCCAGCAGCGTAGAGGCGAGGAATTTGGACATTCAGTACTTC. Translation gives CASSVEARNLDIQYF.